The rows below give T cell receptor beta chains drawn from one sample of a study of shared clonotypes between healthy human individuals. Here immunoSEQ multiplex PCR was the method, and the copy in TCRdb shows in-frame clones only, minus some. The repertoire consists of fewer than 850,000 clones, with approximately 75% occurring once and the leading ten covering around 1.8%. The specimen sequenced was memory CD4+ T cells sorted from blood. These receptors were taken from a woman in her 30s in good health. The CDR3 runs from the conserved cysteine through the conserved F or W. A D gene is named only where the DNA matches it firmly. Size is omitted from some rows. Given values are once, few, many or a class for expanded clones.

J gene | V gene | D gene | clone size | CDR3 protein | CDR3 DNA
TRBJ1-1 | TRBV5-4 | TRBD1 | few | CASSPTGGEPIEAFF | TGTGCCAGCAGCCCAACAGGGGGGGAGCCCATTGAAGCTTTCTTT
TRBJ2-7 | TRBV6-6 | TRBD2 | NA | CASSAQAGAYEQYF | TGTGCCAGCAGTGCCCAAGCGGGAGCCTACGAGCAGTACTTC
TRBJ2-4 | TRBV27 | NA | NA | CASSMTVLAKNIQYF | TGTGCCAGCAGTATGACAGTTCTAGCCAAAAACATTCAGTACTTC
TRBJ1-1 | TRBV18 | NA | once | CASSPPTAGRTEAFF | TGTGCCAGCTCACCACCAACGGCAGGGAGGACTGAAGCTTTCTTT
TRBJ2-1 | TRBV29-1 | NA | NA | CSFRRLEAYNEQFF | TGCAGCTTTCGGAGGTTGGAGGCCTACAATGAGCAGTTCTTC
TRBJ1-2 | TRBV5-4 | TRBD1 | once | CASSFGTGGNYGYTF | TGTGCCAGCAGCTTCGGGACAGGGGGCAACTATGGCTACACCTTC
TRBJ2-7 | TRBV9 | TRBD2 | NA | CASSPSGTSYEQYF | TGTGCCAGCAGCCCATCCGGGACTAGCTACGAGCAGTACTTC
TRBJ2-1 | TRBV19 | TRBD2 | NA | CASSPKTSGRALGLNEQFF | TGTGCCAGTAGTCCCAAGACTAGCGGGAGGGCCTTAGGTCTCAATGAGCAGTTCTTC
TRBJ2-3 | TRBV4-1 | NA | NA | CASSQRQAGDTQYF | TGCGCCAGCAGCCAAAGACAGGCGGGGGATACGCAGTATTTT
TRBJ2-5 | TRBV2 | TRBD1 | NA | CASSESGQGLRETQYF | TGTGCCAGCAGTGAAAGTGGACAGGGACTGCGAGAGACCCAGTACTTC
TRBJ2-2 | TRBV7-2 | TRBD2 | NA | CASSLGLAANTGELFF | TGTGCCAGCAGCCTAGGACTAGCGGCGAACACCGGGGAGCTGTTTTTT
TRBJ1-4 | TRBV2 | NA | NA | CASSEVRGREKLFF | TGTGCCAGCAGTGAAGTCCGGGGGCGTGAAAAACTGTTTTTT
TRBJ2-1 | TRBV2 | TRBD2 | NA | CASSGLAGSYNEQFF | TGTGCCAGCAGTGGACTAGCGGGGTCCTACAATGAGCAGTTCTTC
TRBJ2-5 | TRBV6-5 | NA | NA | CASSRGDGPRETQYF | TGTGCCAGCTCCAGGGGCGATGGGCCACGGGAGACCCAGTACTTC
TRBJ2-7 | TRBV5-6 | NA | NA | CASSLEGNNYEQYF | TGTGCCAGCAGCTTGGAGGGAAATAACTACGAGCAGTACTTC
TRBJ2-2 | TRBV6-4 | NA | once | CASSDSSSTGELFF | TGTGCCAGCAGTGACTCGAGTAGCACCGGGGAGCTGTTTTTT
TRBJ2-3 | TRBV18 | NA | NA | CASSRDSTDTQYF | TGTGCCAGCTCCCGGGACTCAACAGATACGCAGTATTTT
TRBJ1-1 | TRBV9 | TRBD1 | NA | CASSDDRVNTEAFF | TGTGCCAGCAGCGATGACAGGGTGAACACTGAAGCTTTCTTT
TRBJ2-5 | TRBV7-9 | TRBD2 | NA | CASSFGGRDQETQYF | TGTGCCAGCAGCTTTGGCGGGAGAGACCAAGAGACCCAGTACTTC
TRBJ2-5 | TRBV11-2 | NA | NA | CASSSIGSRGTQYF | TGTGCCAGCAGCTCTATCGGGTCAAGGGGGACCCAGTACTTC
TRBJ2-1 | TRBV19 | NA | NA | CASSSGRRDYNEQFF | TGTGCCAGTAGCTCGGGGCGGAGGGACTACAATGAGCAGTTCTTC
TRBJ1-3 | TRBV10-2 | NA | NA | CASSDTGSSGNTIYF | TGCGCCAGCAGTGATACAGGCTCCTCTGGAAACACCATATATTTT
TRBJ2-3 | TRBV2 | NA | NA | CASSEGNLVTDTQYF | TGTGCCAGCAGTGAAGGAAATCTCGTCACAGATACGCAGTATTTT
TRBJ2-1 | TRBV5-1 | NA | NA | CASSLADRPYNEQFF | TGCGCCAGCAGCTTGGCAGACAGGCCCTACAATGAGCAGTTCTTC
TRBJ2-7 | TRBV30 | TRBD1 | NA | CAWSEYRGYEQYF | TGTGCCTGGAGTGAGTACAGGGGGTACGAGCAGTACTTC
TRBJ2-7 | TRBV7-6 | NA | NA | CASSPLLAHKEQYF | TGTGCCAGCAGCCCTCTATTGGCCCACAAGGAGCAGTACTTC
TRBJ2-7 | TRBV11-2 | TRBD2 | once | CASSLAGGPYEQYF | TGTGCCAGCAGCCTAGCGGGAGGTCCCTACGAGCAGTACTTC
TRBJ1-2 | TRBV14 | NA | NA | CASSQEERGSGYTF | TGTGCCAGCAGCCAAGAAGAGAGGGGCTCTGGCTACACCTTC
TRBJ2-1 | TRBV27 | NA | once | CASSGVGHEQFF | TGTGCCAGCAGTGGGGTCGGTCATGAGCAGTTCTTC
TRBJ2-5 | TRBV18 | TRBD1 | NA | CASSLYRGQETQYF | TGTGCCAGCTCACTGTACAGGGGACAAGAGACCCAGTACTTC
TRBJ2-7 | TRBV2 | TRBD1 | NA | CASSLQGFGQYF | TGTGCCAGCAGTTTACAGGGGTTCGGGCAGTACTTC
TRBJ2-1 | TRBV5-1 | TRBD1 | few | CASSPGTAGNEQFF | TGCGCCAGCAGCCCTGGGACAGCCGGTAATGAGCAGTTCTTC
TRBJ2-7 | TRBV6-1 | TRBD2 | few | CASSPGGTSSYEQYF | TGTGCCAGCAGCCCTGGGGGGACTAGCTCCTACGAGCAGTACTTC
TRBJ2-7 | TRBV28 | TRBD2 | NA | CASSLGAGGRHEQYF | TGTGCCAGCAGCCTCGGGGCGGGAGGGCGCCACGAGCAGTACTTC
TRBJ2-7 | TRBV27 | NA | once | CASSLDHDVSSYEQYF | TGTGCCAGCAGTTTGGATCACGACGTGAGCTCCTACGAGCAGTACTTC
TRBJ2-7 | TRBV4-2 | NA | NA | CASSQAWGVEPYEQYF | TGTGCCAGCAGCCAGGCATGGGGGGTCGAGCCTTACGAGCAGTACTTC
TRBJ1-2 | TRBV28 | NA | NA | CASKYGGEFGGYTF | TGTGCCAGCAAGTACGGGGGCGAGTTCGGTGGCTACACCTTC
TRBJ2-2 | TRBV5-1 | TRBD2 | NA | CASSHSSGRETGELFF | TGCGCCAGCAGCCATTCTAGCGGGAGGGAAACCGGGGAGCTGTTTTTT
TRBJ2-7 | TRBV2 | NA | NA | CASNLAYEQYF | TGTGCCAGCAATTTAGCCTACGAGCAGTACTTC
TRBJ2-7 | TRBV6-1 | TRBD1 | NA | CASSEADRPAAYEQYF | TGTGCCAGCAGTGAAGCGGACAGGCCGGCCGCCTACGAGCAGTACTTC
TRBJ2-7 | TRBV4-1 | TRBD2 | many | CASSQVLAGGNYEQYF | TGCGCCAGCAGCCAAGTACTAGCGGGAGGGAACTACGAGCAGTACTTC
TRBJ2-6 | TRBV14 | NA | NA | CASSQSGLGLSGANVLTF | TGTGCCAGCAGCCAATCCGGCCTGGGACTTTCTGGGGCCAACGTCCTGACTTTC
TRBJ2-2 | TRBV2 | NA | few | CASSEVRGSGGELFF | TGTGCCAGCAGTGAGGTCCGTGGGAGCGGCGGGGAGCTGTTTTTT
TRBJ2-1 | TRBV28 | NA | NA | CASFGNEQFF | TGTGCCAGCTTCGGGAATGAGCAGTTCTTC
TRBJ2-1 | TRBV7-8 | TRBD2 | NA | CASSLVTSGSNEQFF | TGTGCCAGCAGCTTAGTGACTAGCGGGAGCAATGAGCAGTTCTTC
TRBJ2-2 | TRBV30 | NA | few | CAWSGRATGELFF | TGTGCCTGGAGTGGTAGGGCCACCGGGGAGCTGTTTTTT
TRBJ2-3 | TRBV29-1 | NA | NA | CSVSPASTDTQYF | TGCAGCGTCTCCCCTGCTAGCACAGATACGCAGTATTTT
TRBJ1-1 | TRBV7-3 | NA | once | CASSQLQARTEAFF | TGTGCCAGCAGCCAGCTACAGGCTAGAACTGAAGCTTTCTTT
TRBJ1-2 | TRBV10-3 | TRBD1 | NA | CAISDAGTGRGYTF | TGTGCCATCAGTGATGCCGGGACAGGGCGGGGCTACACCTTC
TRBJ2-1 | TRBV27 | NA | NA | CASSLTATEYNEQFF | TGTGCCAGCAGTTTGACCGCGACGGAATACAATGAGCAGTTCTTC
TRBJ2-3 | TRBV28 | TRBD2 | NA | CASRTGGGDTQYF | TGTGCCAGCAGGACGGGAGGCGGAGATACGCAGTATTTT
TRBJ1-3 | TRBV28 | NA | once | CASSGPGPLGNTIYF | TGTGCCAGCAGTGGTCCGGGACCGCTCGGAAACACCATATATTTT
TRBJ1-2 | TRBV6-5 | TRBD1 | once | CASSRTGGHQYGYTF | TGTGCCAGCAGTAGGACAGGGGGCCACCAATATGGCTACACCTTC